Listed below are T cell receptor beta chains from one sample, sequenced in a study of beta chain features in type 1 diabetes. Sequenced by immunoSEQ multiplex PCR; TCRdb stores in-frame clones only, minus some. The table records 500,000 to 700,000 clones, 15% to 19% of them present only once. What was sequenced was naive CD4+ T cells from blood. The receptors originated from a man younger than 35 in good health. Each CDR3 is given without its conserved first and last residue. Fields, in order: V gene, J gene, CDR3 protein.

>TRBV5-1|TRBJ2-6
ASSSGRLGVANVLT
>TRBV29-1|TRBJ2-7
SVENAGYEQY
>TRBV28|TRBJ1-5
ASSLRQGTSNQPQH
>TRBV18|TRBJ2-7
ASSRTQDYEQY
>TRBV7-9|TRBJ2-4
ASSLTTGGAGKNIQY
>TRBV27|TRBJ1-1
ASSYRWDTEAF
>TRBV9|TRBJ2-2
ASSVATGNTGELF
>TRBV9|TRBJ1-2
ASSAPGTASGGYT
>TRBV5-4|TRBJ1-4
ASSAGQGEKLF
>TRBV29-1|TRBJ1-1
SVEVSVTF
>TRBV11-3|TRBJ2-2
ASSFVSGTGELF
>TRBV7-2|TRBJ1-5
ASSLVSSPNQPQH
>TRBV5-1|TRBJ2-7
ASSLGAGFEQY
>TRBV6-1|TRBJ1-5
ASSEFRGSNQPQH
>TRBV18|TRBJ2-3
ASSPLTASTDTQY
>TRBV7-2|TRBJ2-7
ASSLDLTSALYEQY
>TRBV18|TRBJ2-7
ASSPDGWVVQY
>TRBV30|TRBJ1-2
AWTRQGIGYGYT
>TRBV29-1|TRBJ1-1
SALWARTEAF
>TRBV5-4|TRBJ2-7
ASSFRMIAPIFYEQY
>TRBV4-3|TRBJ2-3
ASSQDPPLAGGPTDTQY
>TRBV6-4|TRBJ1-5
ASSDSEGEHSNQPQH
>TRBV2|TRBJ2-1
ASSPRDEQF
>TRBV10-3|TRBJ1-1
AIRRTGGAGDTEAF
>TRBV6-1|TRBJ2-5
ASSGGTSSRQETQY
>TRBV2|TRBJ2-7
ASSEALRGLAWEQY
>TRBV15|TRBJ1-2
ATSRDTGDTYGYT
>TRBV5-4|TRBJ2-7
ASSSPGQGYEQY
>TRBV4-3|TRBJ2-6
ASSHRDRVAGANVLT
>TRBV30|TRBJ1-2
AWNPGQYGYT
>TRBV9|TRBJ2-5
ASSVATSTGAPQETQY
>TRBV4-1|TRBJ2-1
ASSQGLMGKSSYNEQF
>TRBV7-9|TRBJ2-2
ASSKLAATGELF
>TRBV10-3|TRBJ1-1
AISGRDRGNTEAF
>TRBV28|TRBJ1-5
ASTSIQGSNQPQH
>TRBV7-2|TRBJ2-7
ASSKRGMRGYEQY
>TRBV5-1|TRBJ1-1
ASSSNPGTGQNTEAF
>TRBV7-9|TRBJ1-4
ASSLKGSNEKLF
>TRBV9|TRBJ1-1
ASSPLGGGVGTEAF
>TRBV5-4|TRBJ1-2
ASSPGTGGVYGYT
>TRBV14|TRBJ1-5
ASSQENQPQH
>TRBV27|TRBJ2-3
ASSSPLSGREGDTQY
>TRBV9|TRBJ2-3
ASSADRRGTLGLAGREDTQY
>TRBV5-1|TRBJ1-2
ASSLRTENYGYT
>TRBV25-1|TRBJ2-5
ASSSPGTGTTRTQY
>TRBV6-6|TRBJ1-4
ASSTDRGIRKLF
>TRBV7-9|TRBJ1-1
ASSLLGAKNTEAF
>TRBV19|TRBJ2-3
ASSIGRADTQY
>TRBV21-1|TRBJ2-3
ASSKGLGTDTQY
>TRBV19|TRBJ2-1
ASSRRDRGQYNEQF
>TRBV5-6|TRBJ2-1
ASGRGGPYNEQF
>TRBV7-2|TRBJ2-5
ASSLFAGGEATQY
>TRBV4-3|TRBJ1-1
ASSQEHRAATEAF
>TRBV7-9|TRBJ2-2
ASSRLRGVDTGELF
>TRBV5-4|TRBJ1-4
ASSFAGGEKLF
>TRBV21-1|TRBJ2-5
ASSIISGPGETQY
>TRBV4-3|TRBJ2-4
ASSHRQGLGNIQY
>TRBV6-1|TRBJ1-4
ASREGGTNEKLF
>TRBV7-9|TRBJ2-2
ASSQTGNTGELF
>TRBV7-2|TRBJ1-1
ASSLWRQGKEAF